This is a list of T cell receptor beta chains from one sample in a study of T cell repertoires in cytomegalovirus infection. MiXCR, applied by TCRdb to the reads, yields one record per CDR3 protein. The table includes 500,000 or so distinct CDR3 sequences, 16% detected once. The specimen sequenced was CD8+ T cells from PBMCs. The receptors here all came from a human donor in good health (CMV status not recorded). Some clones in this sample may be carry-over from other donors' samples. Both conserved end residues are part of each CDR3. The order of the fields is clone size, J gene, D gene, V gene, CDR3 protein, CDR3 DNA. The D gene is left open where the match is weak. Part of the rows lack a size; the others show once, few, many or a class for expanded clones.

size: .
J: TRBJ2-1
D: TRBD2
V: TRBV7-9
CDR3: CASSYRGGGPYNEQFF
DNA: TGTGCCAGCAGCTACCGGGGCGGGGGGCCCTACAATGAGCAGTTCTTC

size: many
J: TRBJ1-1
D: .
V: TRBV6-5
CDR3: CASSYSRTEAFF
DNA: TGTGCCAGCAGTTACTCGCGGACTGAAGCTTTCTTT

size: few
J: TRBJ1-2
D: TRBD1
V: TRBV7-8
CDR3: CASSLAQGGPYGYTF
DNA: TGTGCCAGCAGCTTAGCTCAGGGGGGTCCCTATGGCTACACCTTC

size: few
J: TRBJ1-5
D: .
V: TRBV27
CDR3: CATAGGVGPQHF
DNA: TGTGCCACCGCCGGGGGGGTAGGACCCCAGCATTTT

size: few
J: TRBJ1-6
D: .
V: TRBV6-6
CDR3: CASSYSRGLDSPLHF
DNA: TGTGCCAGCAGTTACTCGAGAGGGTTGGATTCACCCCTCCACTTT

size: .
J: TRBJ2-7
D: TRBD1
V: TRBV14
CDR3: CASSLGQGGFYEQYF
DNA: TGTGCCAGCAGCCTCGGACAGGGGGGATTCTACGAGCAGTACTTC

size: many
J: TRBJ2-3
D: TRBD2
V: TRBV7-2
CDR3: CASSSGLAGVDTQYF
DNA: TGTGCCAGCAGCTCCGGACTAGCGGGGGTGGATACGCAGTATTTT

size: few
J: TRBJ2-7
D: TRBD2
V: TRBV5-4
CDR3: CASSGSGRAGYEQYF
DNA: TGTGCCAGCAGCGGTAGCGGGAGAGCTGGATACGAGCAGTACTTC

size: few
J: TRBJ1-1
D: .
V: TRBV19
CDR3: CASSVRYMNTEAFF
DNA: TGTGCCAGTAGTGTCAGGTATATGAACACTGAAGCTTTCTTT

size: many
J: TRBJ1-6
D: TRBD1
V: TRBV10-2
CDR3: CASSEGTESSYNSPLHF
DNA: TGCGCCAGCAGTGAGGGGACAGAGAGCTCCTATAATTCACCCCTCCACTTT

size: .
J: TRBJ2-5
D: .
V: TRBV5-1
CDR3: CASSLPRQETQYF
DNA: TGCGCCAGCAGCTTGCCCCGCCAAGAGACCCAGTACTTC

size: many
J: TRBJ2-1
D: TRBD1
V: TRBV4-2
CDR3: CASSPSLTGDKEQFF
DNA: TGTGCCAGCAGCCCCAGTTTGACAGGGGATAAAGAGCAGTTCTTC

size: few
J: TRBJ2-7
D: TRBD1
V: TRBV6-1
CDR3: CASSEKGQGYYEQYF
DNA: TGTGCCAGCAGTGAAAAGGGACAGGGGTACTACGAGCAGTACTTC

size: .
J: TRBJ2-1
D: .
V: TRBV10-3
CDR3: CAIRGRGEYNEQFF
DNA: TGTGCCATCAGGGGACGTGGAGAATACAATGAGCAGTTCTTC

size: .
J: TRBJ2-7
D: .
V: TRBV2
CDR3: CASSSWIAQYEQYF
DNA: TGTGCCAGCAGTTCATGGATAGCACAATACGAGCAGTACTTC

size: many
J: TRBJ1-1
D: .
V: TRBV7-2
CDR3: CASSLGGWTEAFF
DNA: TGTGCCAGCAGCTTAGGGGGTTGGACTGAAGCTTTCTTT

size: few
J: TRBJ2-7
D: .
V: TRBV27
CDR3: CASSFGRESYEQYF
DNA: TGTGCCAGCAGTTTCGGACGGGAGTCCTACGAGCAGTACTTC

size: .
J: TRBJ1-2
D: TRBD1
V: TRBV30
CDR3: CAWSSGTGKGYTF
DNA: TGTGCCTGGAGTTCCGGGACAGGGAAAGGCTACACCTTC

size: many
J: TRBJ2-1
D: TRBD2
V: TRBV27
CDR3: CASSSPLEEREPSEQFF
DNA: TGTGCCAGCAGTTCCCCTCTAGAAGAGCGGGAGCCTTCTGAGCAGTTCTTC

size: few
J: TRBJ1-1
D: .
V: TRBV11-3
CDR3: CASSGDSGEAFF
DNA: TGTGCCAGCAGCGGAGACAGTGGTGAAGCTTTCTTT

size: .
J: TRBJ1-1
D: .
V: TRBV15
CDR3: CATSRGDRVNTEAFF
DNA: TGTGCCACCAGCAGGGGGGACCGAGTGAACACTGAAGCTTTCTTT

size: .
J: TRBJ2-5
D: .
V: TRBV9
CDR3: CASSEGDGGGETQYF
DNA: TGTGCCAGCAGCGAGGGTGACGGGGGCGGGGAGACCCAGTACTTC

size: .
J: TRBJ2-1
D: .
V: TRBV9
CDR3: CASSPKRSYNEQFF
DNA: TGTGCCAGCAGCCCCAAAAGGTCCTACAATGAGCAGTTCTTC